This TCR beta chain derives from a study of regulatory and conventional T cells in RAG deficiency. Study results and limitations: In Omenn syndrome, Treg and Tconv repertoires overlapped >85%.

As to this clone: The antigen remains unidentified.

The CDR3 extends over 14 amino acids. V dropped 6 bases and J dropped 2 bases, with 16 bases sitting between them. In germline, CDR1 is SQVTM, CDR2 ANQGSEA. Data came from immunoSEQ multiplex PCR; TCRdb stores just in-frame clones and leaves some out. The data contain 20,000 to 25,000 clones, 85% to 95% of them seen just once; the ten biggest clones take up roughly 0.73%. The sorted conventional CD4+ T cells were CD25-low and CD127-high, with genomic DNA sequenced. The sample was also linked to a second study, of regulatory T cells. This second study notes: The primer mix had 52 TRBV and 13 TRBJ primers. Regulatory T cells showed the strongest V-J pair restriction and V/J gene skewing among patient repertoires.

The sequence was obtained from a human donor in good health. The V call is TRBV29-1, the J call TRBJ1-2; a weak D match, TRBD1 (6 bases). Source material: CD4+ T cells sorted from blood. CDR3 coding DNA: TGCAGCGTAGCCGAGGGGGACCCAAACTATGGCTACACCTTC. Amino acid sequence: CSVAEGDPNYGYTF.